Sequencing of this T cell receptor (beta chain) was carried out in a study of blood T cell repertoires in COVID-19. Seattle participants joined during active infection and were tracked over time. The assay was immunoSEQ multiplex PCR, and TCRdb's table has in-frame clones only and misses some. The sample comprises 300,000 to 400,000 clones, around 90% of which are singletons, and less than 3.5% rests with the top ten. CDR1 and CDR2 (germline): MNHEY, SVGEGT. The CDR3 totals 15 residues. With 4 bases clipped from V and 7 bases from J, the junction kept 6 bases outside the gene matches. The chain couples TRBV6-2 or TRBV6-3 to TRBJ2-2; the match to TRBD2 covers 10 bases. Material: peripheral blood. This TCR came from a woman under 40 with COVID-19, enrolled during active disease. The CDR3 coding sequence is TGTGCCAGCAGTTCGCTAGCGGGAGCGGGCGGGGAGCTGTTTTTT. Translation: CASSSLAGAGGELFF.